The T cell receptor (beta chain) described here comes from a study of OX40 agonist ivuxolimab in advanced cancers. Regarding the study as a whole: At doses 0.1 to 3.0 mg/kg, CD4+ and CD8+ clones expanded.

A history of autoimmune disease or systemic immunosuppression excluded patients. V lost 3 bases and J lost 3; bases outside the gene matches: 1. Per germline, CDR1 MDHEN and CDR2 SYDVKM. This CDR3 contains 15 residues. This table comes from immunoSEQ multiplex PCR, and its TCRdb copy is limited to in-frame clones, with some not included. The sample shows over 50,000 clones, nearly 95% of them seen only once. In regard to this clone: The antigen is not known.

The chain combines TRBV28 with TRBJ2-6; the match to TRBD1 covers 8 bases. The specimen comprised CD4+ or CD8+ T cells sorted from blood, sampled in a trial of the OX40 agonist ivuxolimab. The receptor was isolated from an adult with an advanced solid tumor such as melanoma, head and neck, liver or kidney cancer. Here the CDR3 DNA reads TGTGCCAGCAGTTTCAGGGGGCTTGGGGCCAACGTCCTGACTTTC. Translation gives CASSFRGLGANVLTF.